Reported below is one TCR beta chain. This record comes from a study of regulatory T cells in long-lasting Graves disease. Time point of the sample: newly diagnosed GD, antithyroid drugs for less than 3 months. Extracted RNA from PBMCs served as the source of the TCR library. Germline-derived CDR1 and CDR2 are SGHDN and FVKESK. Trimming cost V 4 bases and J 5 bases, with 15 bases left between them. The CDR3 has 14 amino acids. HTBI primers from iRepertoire and Arm-PCR of CDR3 regions yielded the TCR beta libraries. TCRdb re-analysed the multiplex PCR reads in MiXCR, keeping a single row per CDR3 protein. The sample includes hundreds of thousands of distinct CDR3 sequences, around a sixth of them seen just once.

Material: peripheral blood mononuclear cells (PBMCs), obtained at new diagnosis, from a patient treated with antithyroid drugs. This rearrangement joins TRBV14 to TRBJ2-7, with a weak D call TRBD1 (5 bases). This receptor was taken from a female donor with Graves disease. Here the CDR3 reads CASSLGPGPHEQYF. CDR3 bases: TGTGCCAGCAGCCTAGGCCCAGGGCCCCACGAGCAGTACTTC.